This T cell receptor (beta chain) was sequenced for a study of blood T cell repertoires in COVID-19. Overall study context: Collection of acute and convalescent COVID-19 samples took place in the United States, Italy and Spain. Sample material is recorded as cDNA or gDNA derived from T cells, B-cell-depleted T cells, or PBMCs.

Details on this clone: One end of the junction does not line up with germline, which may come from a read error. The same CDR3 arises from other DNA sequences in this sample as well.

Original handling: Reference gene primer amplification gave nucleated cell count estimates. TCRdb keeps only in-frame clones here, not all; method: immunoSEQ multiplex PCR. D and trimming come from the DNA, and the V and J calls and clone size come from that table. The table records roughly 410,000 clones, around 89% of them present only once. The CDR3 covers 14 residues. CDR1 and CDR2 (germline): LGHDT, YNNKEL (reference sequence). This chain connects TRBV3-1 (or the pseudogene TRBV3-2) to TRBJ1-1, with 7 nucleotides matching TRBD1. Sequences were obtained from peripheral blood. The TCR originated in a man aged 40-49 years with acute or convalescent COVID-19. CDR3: CASSLGTAVTEAFF. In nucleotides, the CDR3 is TGTGCCAGTAGCCTTGGGACAGCGGTCACTGAAGCTTTCTTT.